A selection of T cell receptor beta chains follows, all from one sample in a study of T cell repertoires in cytomegalovirus infection. TCRdb redid the calling of the reads with MiXCR, one entry per CDR3 protein. The sample yields fewer than 300,000 distinct CDR3 sequences, roughly 26% seen once. Sequenced input: PBMCs. The receptors originated from a human donor in good health (CMV status not recorded). Some clones in this sample may be carry-over from other donors' samples. Both conserved end residues are part of each CDR3. D genes are given only for firm matches. Size values are once, few and many counts, or a class for expanded clones, and some rows have none.

many,TRBD2,TRBV7-6,TRBJ2-7,TGTGCCAGCAGCTCTAGGACTAGCTTGGGCGAGCAGTACTTC,CASSSRTSLGEQYF
.,.,TRBV19,TRBJ2-1,TGTGCCAGTAGGCCCTTGGATGGTGATGAGCAGTTCTTC,CASRPLDGDEQFF
.,TRBD2,TRBV11-2,TRBJ2-7,TGTGCCAGCAGCTTAGTGGGGACTAGCCTCTTTTACGAGCAGTACTTC,CASSLVGTSLFYEQYF
.,TRBD2,TRBV6-1,TRBJ2-1,TGTGCCAGCAGTAAGTTAGCGGGGGGTCTGAGTGAGCAGTTCTTC,CASSKLAGGLSEQFF
.,.,TRBV28,TRBJ2-1,TGTGCCAGCGAATTAGTGGCGCGCAATGAGCAGTTCTTC,CASELVARNEQFF
few,TRBD1,TRBV9,TRBJ1-1,TGTGCCAGCAGCGTCCTCGGACAGGGGGTGGATACTGAAGCTTTCTTT,CASSVLGQGVDTEAFF
many,.,TRBV7-2,TRBJ1-4,TGTGCCAGCAGCTTAATGAAGAATGAAAAACTGTTTTTT,CASSLMKNEKLFF
.,TRBD1,TRBV28,TRBJ2-1,TGTGCCAGCAGTTCAACCGGACAGGGGGTTGTGGATGAGCAGTTCTTC,CASSSTGQGVVDEQFF
.,.,TRBV6-4,TRBJ2-1,TGTGCCAGCAGTGACACTAGCTACAATGAGCAGTTCTTC,CASSDTSYNEQFF
many,TRBD1,TRBV12-3/TRBV12-4,TRBJ1-5,TGTGCCAGCAGCTACAGGGGACAGAATCAGCCCCAGCATTTT,CASSYRGQNQPQHF
many,TRBD2,TRBV7-3,TRBJ2-5,TGTGCCAGCAGCCCGACTAGCGACAATTGGGCCCAGTACTTC,CASSPTSDNWAQYF
many,TRBD2,TRBV6-2/TRBV6-3,TRBJ2-1,TGTGCCAGCAGTTACTCGGGCGGGAGGCGTTTGGGGGATGAGCAGTTCTTC,CASSYSGGRRLGDEQFF
.,TRBD1,TRBV28,TRBJ2-5,TGTGCCAGCAGTGGATCCGGGGACAGGGGGCATGGGGAGACCCAGTACTTC,CASSGSGDRGHGETQYF
many,.,TRBV7-2,TRBJ2-5,TGTGCCAGCAGCATAGCTGGGGGAGGTGAAGTGCGAGAGACCCAGTACTTC,CASSIAGGGEVRETQYF
few,.,TRBV12-3/TRBV12-4,TRBJ2-5,TGTGCCAGCAGTTATGAGACCCAGTACTTC,CASSYETQYF
.,TRBD1,TRBV28,TRBJ1-5,TGTGCCAGCAGCACAGGACAGGGAATAAATCAGCCCCAGCATTTT,CASSTGQGINQPQHF
few,.,TRBV7-6,TRBJ2-3,TGTGCCAGCAGCTTAGCGAGGCGGAGCACAGATACGCAGTATTTT,CASSLARRSTDTQYF
few,.,TRBV25-1,TRBJ1-1,TGTGCCAGCAGGCAAATGGACACTGAAGCTTTCTTT,CASRQMDTEAFF